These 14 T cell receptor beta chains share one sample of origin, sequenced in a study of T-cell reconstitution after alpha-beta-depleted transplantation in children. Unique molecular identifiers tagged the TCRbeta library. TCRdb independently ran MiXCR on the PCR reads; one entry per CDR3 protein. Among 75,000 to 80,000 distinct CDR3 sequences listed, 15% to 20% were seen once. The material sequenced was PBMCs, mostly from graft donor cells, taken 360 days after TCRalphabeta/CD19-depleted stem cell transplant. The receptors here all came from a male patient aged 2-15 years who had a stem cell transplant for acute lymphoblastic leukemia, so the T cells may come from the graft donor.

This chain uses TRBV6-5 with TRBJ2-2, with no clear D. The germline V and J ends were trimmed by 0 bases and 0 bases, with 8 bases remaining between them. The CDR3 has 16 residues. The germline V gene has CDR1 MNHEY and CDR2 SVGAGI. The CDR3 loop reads CASSYSAGPNTGELFF. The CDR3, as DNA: TGTGCCAGCAGTTACTCGGCAGGACCGAACACCGGGGAGCTGTTTTTT.

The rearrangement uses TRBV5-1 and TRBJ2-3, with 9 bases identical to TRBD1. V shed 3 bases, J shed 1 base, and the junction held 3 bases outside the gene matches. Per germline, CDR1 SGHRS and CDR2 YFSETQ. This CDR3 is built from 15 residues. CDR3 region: CASSYRDRGTDTQYF. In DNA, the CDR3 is TGCGCCAGCAGCTACCGGGACAGGGGCACAGATACGCAGTATTTT.

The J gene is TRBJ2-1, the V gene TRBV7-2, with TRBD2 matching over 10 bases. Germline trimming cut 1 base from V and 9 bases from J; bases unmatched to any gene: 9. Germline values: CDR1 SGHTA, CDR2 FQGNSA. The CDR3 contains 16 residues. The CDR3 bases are TGTGCCAGCAGCTTAGTCGCTAGCGGGAGTCATGTTGAGCAGTTCTTC. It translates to CASSLVASGSHVEQFF.

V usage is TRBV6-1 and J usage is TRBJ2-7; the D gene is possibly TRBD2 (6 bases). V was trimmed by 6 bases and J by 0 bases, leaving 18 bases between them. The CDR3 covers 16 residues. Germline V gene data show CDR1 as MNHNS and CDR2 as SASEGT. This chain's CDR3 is CASSPTSPLLSYEQYF. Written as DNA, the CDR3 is TGTGCCAGCAGCCCCACTAGCCCGTTACTCTCCTACGAGCAGTACTTC.

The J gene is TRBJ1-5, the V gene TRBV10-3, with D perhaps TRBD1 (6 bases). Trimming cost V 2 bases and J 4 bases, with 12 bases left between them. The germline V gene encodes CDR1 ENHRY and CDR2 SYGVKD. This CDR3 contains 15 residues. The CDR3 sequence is CAISEGTLHNQPQHF. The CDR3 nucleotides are TGTGCCATCAGTGAGGGGACATTACATAATCAGCCCCAGCATTTT.

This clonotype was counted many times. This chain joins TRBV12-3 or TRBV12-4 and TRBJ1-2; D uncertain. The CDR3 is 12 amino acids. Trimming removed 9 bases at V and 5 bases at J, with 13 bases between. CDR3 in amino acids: CASSVFLYGYTF. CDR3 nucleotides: TGTGCCAGTTCGGTCTTCTTATATGGCTACACCTTC.

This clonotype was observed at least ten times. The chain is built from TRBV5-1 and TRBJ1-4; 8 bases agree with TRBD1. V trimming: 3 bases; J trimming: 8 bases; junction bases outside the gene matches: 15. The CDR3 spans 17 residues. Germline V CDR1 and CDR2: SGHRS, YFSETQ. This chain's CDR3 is CASSSGTGAAVREKLFF. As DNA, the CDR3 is TGCGCCAGCAGCTCCGGGACAGGCGCCGCGGTTCGGGAAAAACTGTTTTTT. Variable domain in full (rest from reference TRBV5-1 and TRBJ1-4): KAGVTQTPRYLIKTRGQQVTLSCSPISGHRSVSWYQQTPGQGLQFLFEYFSETQRNKGNFPGRFSGRQFSNSRSEMNVSTLELGDSALYLCASSSGTGAAVREKLFFGSGTQLSVL.

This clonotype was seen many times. This CDR3 is CASRAIRAYSTDTQYF. CDR3 DNA: TGTGCCAGCAGAGCCATCCGGGCCTACTCCACAGATACGCAGTATTTT. The V gene is TRBV2, the J gene TRBJ2-3, with D unresolved. In germline, CDR1 is SNHLY, CDR2 FYNNEI. The CDR3 is 16 amino acids. Trimming removed 6 bases from V and 2 bases from J, with 18 bases in between.

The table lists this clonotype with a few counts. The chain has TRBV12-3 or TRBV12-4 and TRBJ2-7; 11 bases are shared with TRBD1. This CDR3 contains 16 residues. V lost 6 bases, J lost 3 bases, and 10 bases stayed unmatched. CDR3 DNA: TGTGCCAGCAGAGGACAGGGGGCTTATGGACGCTACGAGCAGTACTTC. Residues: CASRGQGAYGRYEQYF.

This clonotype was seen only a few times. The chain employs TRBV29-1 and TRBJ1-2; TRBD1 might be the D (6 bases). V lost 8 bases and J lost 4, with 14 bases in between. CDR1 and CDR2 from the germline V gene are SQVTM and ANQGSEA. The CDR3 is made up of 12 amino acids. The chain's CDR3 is CSFTGTSYGYTF. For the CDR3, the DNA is TGCAGCTTTACAGGGACTTCCTATGGCTACACCTTC.

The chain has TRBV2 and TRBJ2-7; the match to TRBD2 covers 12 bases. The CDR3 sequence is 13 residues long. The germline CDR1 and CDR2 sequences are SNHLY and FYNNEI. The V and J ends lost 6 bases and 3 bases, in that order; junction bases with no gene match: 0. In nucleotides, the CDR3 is TGTGCCAGCAGACTAGCGGGAGGCTACGAGCAGTACTTC. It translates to CASRLAGGYEQYF.

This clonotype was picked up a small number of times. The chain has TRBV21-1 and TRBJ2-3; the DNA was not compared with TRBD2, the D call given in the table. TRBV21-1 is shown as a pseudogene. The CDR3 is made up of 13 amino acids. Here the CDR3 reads CASCASSPDTQYF. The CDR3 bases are TGTGCCAGCTGCGCTAGCTCCCCAGATACGCAGTATTTT.

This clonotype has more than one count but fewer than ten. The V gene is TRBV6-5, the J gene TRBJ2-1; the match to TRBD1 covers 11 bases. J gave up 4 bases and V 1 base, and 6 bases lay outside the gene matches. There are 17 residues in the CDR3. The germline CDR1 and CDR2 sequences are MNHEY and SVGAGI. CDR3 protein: CASSYFPGTGGYNEQFF. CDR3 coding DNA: TGTGCCAGCAGTTACTTCCCTGGGACAGGGGGTTACAATGAGCAGTTCTTC.

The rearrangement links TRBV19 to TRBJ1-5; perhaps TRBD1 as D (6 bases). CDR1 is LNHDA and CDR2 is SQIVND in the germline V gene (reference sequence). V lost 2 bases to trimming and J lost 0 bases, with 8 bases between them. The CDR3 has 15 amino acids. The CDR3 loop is CASSIRGSSNQPQHF. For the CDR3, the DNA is TGTGCCAGTAGTATAAGGGGGAGTAGCAATCAGCCCCAGCATTTT.